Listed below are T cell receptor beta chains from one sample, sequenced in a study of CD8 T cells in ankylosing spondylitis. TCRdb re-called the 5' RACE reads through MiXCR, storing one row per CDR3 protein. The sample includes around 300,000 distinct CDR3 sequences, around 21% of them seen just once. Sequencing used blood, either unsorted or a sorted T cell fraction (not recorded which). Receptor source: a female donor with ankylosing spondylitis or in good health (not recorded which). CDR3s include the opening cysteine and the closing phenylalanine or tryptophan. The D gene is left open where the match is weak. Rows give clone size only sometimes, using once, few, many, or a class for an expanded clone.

cdr3_aa: CASSLLAGEDEQFF
cdr3_nt: TGCGCCAGCAGCTTACTAGCGGGAGAGGATGAGCAGTTCTTC
clone_size: many
cdr3_length: 14
v_call: TRBV5-1
j_call: TRBJ2-1
d_call: TRBD2

cdr3_aa: CSAPGGLAVPSYNEQFF
cdr3_nt: TGCAGTGCCCCCGGGGGACTAGCGGTTCCCTCCTACAATGAGCAGTTCTTC
clone_size: few
cdr3_length: 17
v_call: TRBV20-1
j_call: TRBJ2-1
d_call: TRBD2

cdr3_aa: CASSLPMLNEQFF
cdr3_nt: TGTGCCAGCAGCTTGCCCATGCTCAATGAGCAGTTCTTC
clone_size: NA
cdr3_length: 13
v_call: TRBV5-5
j_call: TRBJ2-1
d_call: NA

cdr3_aa: CASSLGTGNQETQYF
cdr3_nt: TGTGCCAGCAGCTTAGGGACGGGGAACCAAGAGACCCAGTACTTC
clone_size: NA
cdr3_length: 15
v_call: TRBV11-2
j_call: TRBJ2-5
d_call: NA

cdr3_aa: CASSRQGRDYGYTF
cdr3_nt: TGTGCCAGCAGCCGTCAGGGGAGGGACTATGGCTACACCTTC
clone_size: few
cdr3_length: 14
v_call: TRBV27
j_call: TRBJ1-2
d_call: NA

cdr3_aa: CASSSTLLAGAVYTDTQYF
cdr3_nt: TGCGCCAGCAGCTCCACCCTCTTGGCGGGAGCCGTTTACACAGATACGCAGTATTTT
clone_size: many
cdr3_length: 19
v_call: TRBV5-1
j_call: TRBJ2-3
d_call: TRBD2

cdr3_aa: CSAPRPGQGASQYF
cdr3_nt: TGCAGTGCCCCACGCCCGGGACAGGGGGCCTCGCAGTATTTT
clone_size: NA
cdr3_length: 14
v_call: TRBV20-1
j_call: TRBJ2-3
d_call: TRBD1

cdr3_aa: CASSSKGLAGGGDTQYF
cdr3_nt: TGTGCCAGCAGTTCTAAGGGACTAGCGGGAGGAGGAGATACGCAGTATTTT
clone_size: many
cdr3_length: 17
v_call: TRBV12-3/TRBV12-4
j_call: TRBJ2-3
d_call: TRBD2

cdr3_aa: CASSRDRATYEQYF
cdr3_nt: TGCGCCAGCAGCCGGGACAGGGCCACCTACGAGCAGTACTTC
clone_size: many
cdr3_length: 14
v_call: TRBV5-1
j_call: TRBJ2-7
d_call: TRBD1

cdr3_aa: CASSVRQLAYEQYF
cdr3_nt: TGTGCCAGCAGCGTTCGACAGCTAGCCTACGAGCAGTACTTC
clone_size: NA
cdr3_length: 14
v_call: TRBV7-8
j_call: TRBJ2-7
d_call: NA

cdr3_aa: CASSAGLSYNEQFF
cdr3_nt: TGTGCCAGCAGCGCAGGGCTATCCTACAATGAGCAGTTCTTC
clone_size: NA
cdr3_length: 14
v_call: TRBV11-2
j_call: TRBJ2-1
d_call: NA

cdr3_aa: CASTPQGRHQPQHF
cdr3_nt: TGTGCCAGCACCCCACAGGGACGGCATCAGCCCCAGCATTTT
clone_size: NA
cdr3_length: 14
v_call: TRBV6-2/TRBV6-3
j_call: TRBJ1-5
d_call: NA

cdr3_aa: CSARDMTGGWTEAFF
cdr3_nt: TGCAGTGCTAGAGATATGACAGGGGGGTGGACTGAAGCTTTCTTT
clone_size: few
cdr3_length: 15
v_call: TRBV20-1
j_call: TRBJ1-1
d_call: TRBD1

cdr3_aa: CASSEAPGRGTQPQHF
cdr3_nt: TGTGCCAGCAGTGAAGCCCCGGGGCGCGGGACTCAGCCCCAGCATTTT
clone_size: NA
cdr3_length: 16
v_call: TRBV6-1
j_call: TRBJ1-5
d_call: NA

cdr3_aa: CSVDASGRAGEQFF
cdr3_nt: TGCAGCGTTGATGCTAGCGGGAGGGCCGGGGAGCAGTTCTTC
clone_size: many
cdr3_length: 14
v_call: TRBV29-1
j_call: TRBJ2-1
d_call: TRBD2

cdr3_aa: CSASSDLAFF
cdr3_nt: TGCAGTGCTAGTTCCGACCTGGCGTTCTTC
clone_size: NA
cdr3_length: 10
v_call: TRBV20-1
j_call: TRBJ2-1
d_call: NA

cdr3_aa: CASSYRQGPASTDTQYF
cdr3_nt: TGTGCCAGTAGCTACAGACAGGGACCCGCGAGCACAGATACGCAGTATTTT
clone_size: once
cdr3_length: 17
v_call: TRBV19
j_call: TRBJ2-3
d_call: TRBD1

cdr3_aa: CASSQDLAGVRTGELFF
cdr3_nt: TGCGCCAGCAGCCAAGATCTGGCGGGAGTTAGAACCGGGGAGCTGTTTTTT
clone_size: few
cdr3_length: 17
v_call: TRBV4-3
j_call: TRBJ2-2
d_call: TRBD2

cdr3_aa: CASSLRGLAGTTDTQYF
cdr3_nt: TGTGCCAGCAGTTTAAGGGGTCTAGCGGGAACCACAGATACGCAGTATTTT
clone_size: few
cdr3_length: 17
v_call: TRBV12-3/TRBV12-4
j_call: TRBJ2-3
d_call: TRBD2

cdr3_aa: CASSRTGFGANVLTF
cdr3_nt: TGTGCCAGCAGCCGGACAGGATTTGGGGCCAACGTCCTGACTTTC
clone_size: NA
cdr3_length: 15
v_call: TRBV12-3/TRBV12-4
j_call: TRBJ2-6
d_call: TRBD1

cdr3_aa: CSASPSQGDAKNIQYF
cdr3_nt: TGCAGTGCTAGCCCTTCACAGGGGGACGCCAAAAACATTCAGTACTTC
clone_size: NA
cdr3_length: 16
v_call: TRBV20-1
j_call: TRBJ2-4
d_call: TRBD1

cdr3_aa: CASSTLAGQGNEQFF
cdr3_nt: TGTGCCAGTAGTACACTAGCGGGTCAGGGGAATGAGCAGTTCTTC
clone_size: few
cdr3_length: 15
v_call: TRBV19
j_call: TRBJ2-1
d_call: TRBD2

cdr3_aa: CSAVSGVDTQYF
cdr3_nt: TGCAGTGCTGTAAGCGGGGTCGATACGCAGTATTTT
clone_size: NA
cdr3_length: 12
v_call: TRBV20-1
j_call: TRBJ2-3
d_call: TRBD2

cdr3_aa: CASSLGWDRTAKNIQYF
cdr3_nt: TGTGCCAGCAGTTTAGGCTGGGACAGGACGGCCAAAAACATTCAGTACTTC
clone_size: many
cdr3_length: 17
v_call: TRBV12-3/TRBV12-4
j_call: TRBJ2-4
d_call: TRBD1

cdr3_aa: CASSGASSSYNEQFF
cdr3_nt: TGTGCCAGCAGCGGCGCATCGAGCTCCTACAATGAGCAGTTCTTC
clone_size: few
cdr3_length: 15
v_call: TRBV11-1
j_call: TRBJ2-1
d_call: NA

cdr3_aa: CSASRARASGGYEQYF
cdr3_nt: TGCAGTGCTAGTCGAGCCCGGGCTAGCGGGGGTTACGAGCAGTACTTC
clone_size: NA
cdr3_length: 16
v_call: TRBV20-1
j_call: TRBJ2-7
d_call: TRBD2

cdr3_aa: CASSQGQGPAFF
cdr3_nt: TGCGCCAGCAGCCAGGGACAGGGGCCCGCTTTCTTT
clone_size: NA
cdr3_length: 12
v_call: TRBV4-3
j_call: TRBJ1-1
d_call: TRBD1

cdr3_aa: CSVAGGGKVYEQYF
cdr3_nt: TGCAGCGTTGCCGGCGGGGGAAAGGTATACGAGCAGTACTTC
clone_size: many
cdr3_length: 14
v_call: TRBV29-1
j_call: TRBJ2-7
d_call: TRBD2

cdr3_aa: CASSLGGSYYEQYF
cdr3_nt: TGTGCCAGCAGTTTGGGCGGCTCATACTACGAGCAGTACTTC
clone_size: many
cdr3_length: 14
v_call: TRBV12-3/TRBV12-4
j_call: TRBJ2-7
d_call: NA

cdr3_aa: CAISGDRVGGAFF
cdr3_nt: TGTGCCATCAGTGGGGACAGGGTTGGGGGAGCTTTCTTT
clone_size: NA
cdr3_length: 13
v_call: TRBV10-3
j_call: TRBJ1-1
d_call: TRBD1

cdr3_aa: CSAEDPGPLSYEQYF
cdr3_nt: TGCAGTGCCGAGGACCCGGGACCCCTTTCCTACGAGCAGTACTTC
clone_size: few
cdr3_length: 15
v_call: TRBV20-1
j_call: TRBJ2-7
d_call: NA

cdr3_aa: CSAMPDRVFQKLFF
cdr3_nt: TGCAGTGCTATGCCGGACAGGGTGTTTCAAAAACTGTTTTTT
clone_size: NA
cdr3_length: 14
v_call: TRBV20-1
j_call: TRBJ1-4
d_call: TRBD1

cdr3_aa: CATSDSGRGEEQFF
cdr3_nt: TGTGCCACCAGTGATTCAGGAAGGGGCGAGGAGCAGTTCTTC
clone_size: few
cdr3_length: 14
v_call: TRBV24-1
j_call: TRBJ2-1
d_call: NA

cdr3_aa: CASRTGITDTQYF
cdr3_nt: TGTGCCAGCAGGACAGGGATCACAGATACGCAGTATTTT
clone_size: few
cdr3_length: 13
v_call: TRBV21-1
j_call: TRBJ2-3
d_call: NA

cdr3_aa: CASSSTGAHSYEQYF
cdr3_nt: TGTGCCAGCAGTTCAACAGGGGCACACTCCTACGAGCAGTACTTC
clone_size: few
cdr3_length: 15
v_call: TRBV28
j_call: TRBJ2-7
d_call: TRBD1

cdr3_aa: CSARGLTSGNSYNEQFF
cdr3_nt: TGCAGTGCTAGAGGTCTGACTAGCGGGAACTCCTACAATGAGCAGTTCTTC
clone_size: few
cdr3_length: 17
v_call: TRBV20-1
j_call: TRBJ2-1
d_call: TRBD2

cdr3_aa: CASIPRSRSTEAFF
cdr3_nt: TGTGCCAGTATCCCGCGGAGCAGGTCCACTGAAGCTTTCTTT
clone_size: NA
cdr3_length: 14
v_call: TRBV19
j_call: TRBJ1-1
d_call: NA

cdr3_aa: CASKTGGGQPQHF
cdr3_nt: TGTGCCAGCAAAACAGGAGGGGGTCAGCCCCAGCATTTT
clone_size: few
cdr3_length: 13
v_call: TRBV6-6
j_call: TRBJ1-5
d_call: NA

cdr3_aa: CASSQGAIDRVGYTF
cdr3_nt: TGCGCCAGCAGCCAAGGGGCGATCGACAGGGTTGGCTACACCTTC
clone_size: few
cdr3_length: 15
v_call: TRBV4-3
j_call: TRBJ1-2
d_call: TRBD1

cdr3_aa: CASSLNVDTEAFF
cdr3_nt: TGTGCTAGCAGCTTGAACGTTGACACTGAAGCTTTCTTT
clone_size: NA
cdr3_length: 13
v_call: TRBV7-7
j_call: TRBJ1-1
d_call: NA

cdr3_aa: CSARKTGSSGNTIYF
cdr3_nt: TGCAGTGCTCGGAAGACCGGAAGCTCTGGAAACACCATATATTTT
clone_size: NA
cdr3_length: 15
v_call: TRBV20-1
j_call: TRBJ1-3
d_call: NA

cdr3_aa: CASSYANPGNTIYF
cdr3_nt: TGTGCCAGCAGTTACGCAAATCCTGGAAACACCATATATTTT
clone_size: few
cdr3_length: 14
v_call: TRBV6-5
j_call: TRBJ1-3
d_call: NA

cdr3_aa: CSANPYRSLDYEQYF
cdr3_nt: TGCAGTGCTAACCCCTACAGGTCCTTAGACTACGAGCAGTACTTC
clone_size: many
cdr3_length: 15
v_call: TRBV20-1
j_call: TRBJ2-7
d_call: NA

cdr3_aa: CASSPLVDTNTEAFF
cdr3_nt: TGTGCCAGCAGCCCCCTGGTCGACACCAACACTGAAGCTTTCTTT
clone_size: few
cdr3_length: 15
v_call: TRBV3-1
j_call: TRBJ1-1
d_call: NA

cdr3_aa: CASSLSVSRRDNEQFF
cdr3_nt: TGTGCCAGCAGCTTGTCTGTGTCTCGAAGGGACAATGAGCAGTTCTTC
clone_size: NA
cdr3_length: 16
v_call: TRBV5-4
j_call: TRBJ2-1
d_call: NA

cdr3_aa: CASSPDPRGNEQFF
cdr3_nt: TGTGCCAGCAGCCCCGACCCGAGGGGGAATGAGCAGTTCTTC
clone_size: NA
cdr3_length: 14
v_call: TRBV7-2
j_call: TRBJ2-1
d_call: NA

cdr3_aa: CSASRDYNEQFF
cdr3_nt: TGCAGTGCTAGTCGGGACTACAATGAGCAGTTCTTC
clone_size: few
cdr3_length: 12
v_call: TRBV20-1
j_call: TRBJ2-1
d_call: NA

cdr3_aa: CASSFQGEGLTYEQYF
cdr3_nt: TGTGCCAGCAGCTTCCAGGGGGAGGGTTTGACCTACGAGCAGTACTTC
clone_size: NA
cdr3_length: 16
v_call: TRBV7-2
j_call: TRBJ2-7
d_call: NA

cdr3_aa: CASIETSATGELFF
cdr3_nt: TGTGCCAGCATTGAGACCTCCGCCACCGGGGAGCTGTTTTTT
clone_size: NA
cdr3_length: 14
v_call: TRBV25-1
j_call: TRBJ2-2
d_call: NA

cdr3_aa: CASSGYSNQPQHF
cdr3_nt: TGTGCCAGCAGTGGTTATAGCAATCAGCCCCAGCATTTT
clone_size: NA
cdr3_length: 13
v_call: TRBV12-3/TRBV12-4
j_call: TRBJ1-5
d_call: NA

cdr3_aa: CASSLYTVNEQFF
cdr3_nt: TGTGCCAGCAGCTTGTATACGGTCAATGAGCAGTTCTTC
clone_size: NA
cdr3_length: 13
v_call: TRBV7-2
j_call: TRBJ2-1
d_call: NA

cdr3_aa: CASSLEVSVSYEQYF
cdr3_nt: TGTGCCAGCAGTTTAGAGGTGTCGGTTTCCTACGAGCAGTACTTC
clone_size: NA
cdr3_length: 15
v_call: TRBV12-3/TRBV12-4
j_call: TRBJ2-7
d_call: NA

cdr3_aa: CASSPLDRNTEAFF
cdr3_nt: TGTGCCAGCAGCCCCCTCGACAGGAACACTGAAGCTTTCTTT
clone_size: NA
cdr3_length: 14
v_call: TRBV11-2
j_call: TRBJ1-1
d_call: NA

cdr3_aa: CASSKEVGILNTEAFF
cdr3_nt: TGTGCCAGCAGTAAAGAAGTGGGCATCCTGAACACTGAAGCTTTCTTT
clone_size: many
cdr3_length: 16
v_call: TRBV6-4
j_call: TRBJ1-1
d_call: NA

cdr3_aa: CASSFTQAYSQFF
cdr3_nt: TGTGCCAGCAGTTTCACCCAAGCGTACTCACAGTTCTTC
clone_size: NA
cdr3_length: 13
v_call: TRBV27
j_call: TRBJ2-1
d_call: NA